A single sample is the source of the 18 T cell receptor beta chains below, sequenced in a study of T cell responses to AZD1222 COVID-19 vaccine. Produced via immunoSEQ multiplex PCR; TCRdb's table is partial and in-frame only. Among fewer than 130,000 clones listed, around 90% were seen once. The sample was peripheral blood, taken on day 0 of AZD1222 vaccination. Receptors were obtained from an adult in good health.

This clone has just one count. V usage is TRBV6-5 and J usage is TRBJ1-6; perhaps TRBD1 as D (5 bases). The germline V and J ends were trimmed by 6 bases and 6 bases, with 15 bases remaining between them. The germline CDR1 and CDR2 sequences are MNHEY and SVGAGI. The CDR3 is 15 residues long. CDR3 DNA: TGTGCCAGCAGGTTTGGGGGACGGAGTAATTCACCCCTCCACTTT. Translation gives CASRFGGRSNSPLHF.

This clone has just one count. The chain combines TRBV5-1 with TRBJ1-4; D not resolved. V shed 4 bases and J shed 6 bases, with 13 bases lying between them. CDR1 is SGHRS, CDR2 YFSETQ, per germline. The length of the CDR3 is 14 residues. The DNA of the CDR3 is TGCGCCAGCAGCGAGAGCGGAGTGGATGAAAAACTGTTTTTT. Protein product: CASSESGVDEKLFF. The complete variable domain, with remaining parts taken from reference TRBV5-1 and TRBJ1-4, reads KAGVTQTPRYLIKTRGQQVTLSCSPISGHRSVSWYQQTPGQGLQFLFEYFSETQRNKGNFPGRFSGRQFSNSRSEMNVSTLELGDSALYLCASSESGVDEKLFFGSGTQLSVL.

The CDR3 region is CASKSGGPDTEAFF. CDR3 bases: TGTGCCAGCAAGTCAGGGGGCCCTGACACTGAAGCTTTCTTT. The J gene is TRBJ1-1, the V gene TRBV6-5, with 8 nucleotides matching TRBD1. The germline V gene encodes CDR1 MNHEY and CDR2 SVGAGI. The CDR3 sequence is 14 residues long. V lost 7 bases, J lost 3 bases, and 7 bases stayed unmatched.

The chain carries TRBV10-3 and TRBJ2-2; D remains unclear. Trimming took 6 bases from V and 4 from J, leaving 6 bases between them. This CDR3 region has 12 residues. The germline gives CDR1 ENHRY, CDR2 SYGVKD. The CDR3 nucleotides are TGTGCCATCAGGGGAAGCACCGGGGAGCTGTTTTTT. Its translation: CAIRGSTGELFF.

The chain couples TRBV19 to TRBJ1-3; D gene unclear. The CDR3 is 16 amino acids. V dropped 7 bases and J dropped 1 base, with 17 bases sitting between them. Germline values: CDR1 LNHDA, CDR2 SQIVND (reference sequence). The CDR3 coding sequence is TGTGCCAGTACCAAAAACCGAGGGATATCTGGAAACACCATATATTTT. The encoded protein is CASTKNRGISGNTIYF.

The chain combines TRBV19 with TRBJ1-1; D is uncertain. The CDR3 runs 12 residues. V was pared by 3 bases and J by 7 bases, with 9 bases between. CDR1 and CDR2 from the germline V gene are LNHDA and SQIVND (reference sequence). CDR3 nucleotide sequence: TGTGCCAGTAGTATGTGGGGAATTGAAGCTTTCTTT. Protein: CASSMWGIEAFF.

This clone was detected a few times. CDR3 nucleotide sequence: TGTGCCAGCCTACAGGAGCCCTCTGGAAACACCATATATTTT. It translates to CASLQEPSGNTIYF. V usage is TRBV19 and J usage is TRBJ1-3, with a weak D call TRBD1 (5 bases). The CDR3 is made up of 14 amino acids. Germline V gives CDR1 LNHDA, CDR2 SQIVND (reference sequence). V was shortened by 9 bases and J by 0 bases, with 12 bases between the two germline ends.

The CDR3 here is CATSRDLRTGAPNTEAFF. As DNA, the CDR3 is TGTGCCACCAGCAGAGATCTAAGGACAGGGGCCCCAAACACTGAAGCTTTCTTT. V usage is TRBV15 and J usage is TRBJ1-1; TRBD1 matches at 9 bases. The J segment lost 2 bases and the V segment lost 0 bases, leaving 10 bases of the junction unmatched. Germline CDR1 is LNHNV and CDR2 is YYDKDF (reference sequence). The CDR3 totals 18 residues.

V is TRBV27 and J is TRBJ1-2; 9 bases line up with TRBD1. Germline CDR1 and CDR2: MNHEY and SMNVEV (reference sequence). V shed 4 bases and J 6 bases; nucleotides not matched to a gene: 6. The CDR3 totals 14 residues. CDR3 nucleotides: TGTGCCAGCAGTTACGGGACAGGGATAAATGGCTACACCTTC. As protein: CASSYGTGINGYTF.

The chain uses TRBV6-6 and TRBJ2-1; no firm D call. The CDR3 has 14 residues. Trimming removed 7 bases at V and 4 bases at J, with 14 bases between. CDR1 is MNHNY, CDR2 SVGAGI, per germline (reference sequence). This CDR3 reads CASTPEPVYNEQFF. The CDR3 nucleotides are TGTGCCAGCACCCCCGAGCCCGTATACAATGAGCAGTTCTTC.

This clone was found once. Written as DNA, the CDR3 is TGTGCCAGCAGTGTACCGGACAGGCGCATCTATGGCTACACCTTC. It codes for CASSVPDRRIYGYTF. The chain recombines TRBV28 with TRBJ1-2, with 7 bases fitting TRBD1. The germline CDR1 and CDR2 sequences are MDHEN and SYDVKM. With 5 bases clipped from V and 4 bases from J, the junction kept 10 bases outside the gene matches. This CDR3 region has 15 residues.

V usage is TRBV14 and J usage is TRBJ2-3, with D maybe TRBD2 (7 bases). The CDR3 loop spans 17 amino acids. Between the trimmed V and J ends, which lost 4 bases and 0 bases, there was a span of 17 bases. CDR1 and CDR2 from the germline V gene are SGHDN and FVKESK. The CDR3 nucleotides are TGTGCCAGCAGCCCTCACGCGGGGGCCAGAAGCACAGATACGCAGTATTTT. Its translation is CASSPHAGARSTDTQYF.

This rearrangement joins TRBV27 to TRBJ2-3; tentatively, D is TRBD1 (5 bases). The CDR3 sequence is 14 residues long. Between the trimmed V and J ends, which lost 6 bases and 1 base, there was a span of 11 bases. Germline lookup yields CDR1 MNHEY and CDR2 SMNVEV (reference sequence). The CDR3: CASSGLTGTDTQYF. Here the CDR3 DNA reads TGTGCCAGCAGCGGATTGACAGGCACAGATACGCAGTATTTT.

For the CDR3, the DNA is TGTGCCAGCAGAACCCCGGGGCCTCAAGAGACCCAGTACTTC. This sequence encodes CASRTPGPQETQYF. V usage is TRBV6-5 and J usage is TRBJ2-5; D tentatively fits TRBD1 or TRBD2 (5 bases each). There are 14 residues in the CDR3. V was trimmed by 6 bases and J by 2 bases, leaving 13 bases between them. Germline V gene sequence: CDR1 MNHEY, CDR2 SVGAGI.

This chain uses TRBV29-1 with TRBJ2-6; no definite D call. The V end was cut by 3 bases, the J end by 0 bases, with 9 bases between. Germline V gene sequence: CDR1 SQVTM, CDR2 ANQGSEA. This CDR3 has 15 amino acids. Written as DNA, the CDR3 is TGCAGCGTTGAGGGTATAGGCTCTGGGGCCAACGTCCTGACTTTC. Translating gives CSVEGIGSGANVLTF.

This chain joins TRBV5-1 and TRBJ2-3, with a tentative D call TRBD2 (6 bases). V was trimmed by 4 bases and J by 7 bases, leaving 13 bases between them. Germline V gene data show CDR1 as SGHRS and CDR2 as YFSETQ. The CDR3 has 13 amino acids. Written as DNA, the CDR3 is TGCGCCAGCAGCAGTACTAGCCCTCATACGCAGTATTTT. Amino acids: CASSSTSPHTQYF. The whole variable domain, remainder taken from reference TRBV5-1 and TRBJ2-3, is KAGVTQTPRYLIKTRGQQVTLSCSPISGHRSVSWYQQTPGQGLQFLFEYFSETQRNKGNFPGRFSGRQFSNSRSEMNVSTLELGDSALYLCASSSTSPHTQYFGPGTRLTVL.

This clone appeared a single time. The rearrangement links TRBV9 to TRBJ2-2; 7 bases agree with TRBD1. Germline CDR1 reads SGDLS; CDR2 reads YYNGEE. V was clipped by 5 bases and J by 3 bases; unmatched bases: 4. The CDR3 is 14 residues long. CDR3 DNA: TGTGCCAGCAGGTGGCAGGGGGACACCGGGGAGCTGTTTTTT. Translating gives CASRWQGDTGELFF.

The chain combines TRBV28 with TRBJ2-2; D is perhaps TRBD2 (5 bases). The CDR3 runs to 15 residues. Trimming stripped 3 bases from V and 5 bases from J, with 13 bases between. In germline, CDR1 is MDHEN, CDR2 SYDVKM. CDR3 sequence reads: CASSLFVSGTGELFF. Written as DNA, the CDR3 is TGTGCCAGCAGTTTGTTTGTATCGGGGACCGGGGAGCTGTTTTTT. Together with reference TRBV28 and TRBJ2-2, the CDR3 gives the full variable domain: DVKVTQSSRYLVKRTGEKVFLECVQDMDHENMFWYRQDPGLGLRLIYFSYDVKMKEKGDIPEGYSVSREKKERFSLILESASTNQTSMYLCASSLFVSGTGELFFGEGSRLTVL.